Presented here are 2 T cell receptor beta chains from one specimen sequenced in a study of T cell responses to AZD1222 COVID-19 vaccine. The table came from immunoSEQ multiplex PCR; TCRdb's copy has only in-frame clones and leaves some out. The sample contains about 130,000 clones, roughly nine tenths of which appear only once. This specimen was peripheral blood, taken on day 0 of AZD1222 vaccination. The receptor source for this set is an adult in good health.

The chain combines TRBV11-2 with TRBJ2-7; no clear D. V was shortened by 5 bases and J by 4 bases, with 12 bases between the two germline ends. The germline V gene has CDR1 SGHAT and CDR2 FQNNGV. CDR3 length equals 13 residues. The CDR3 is CASSPTLPYEQYF. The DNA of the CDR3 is TGTGCCAGCAGCCCGACCTTACCTTACGAGCAGTACTTC.

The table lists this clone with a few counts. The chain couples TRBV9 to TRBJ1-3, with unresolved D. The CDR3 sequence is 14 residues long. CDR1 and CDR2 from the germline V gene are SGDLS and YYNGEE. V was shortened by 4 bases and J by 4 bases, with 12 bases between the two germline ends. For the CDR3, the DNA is TGTGCCAGCAGCCCTCCAGAAAACGGAAACACCATATATTTT. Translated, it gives CASSPPENGNTIYF.